These 8 T cell receptor beta chains were sequenced from one sample in a study of cytomegalovirus exposure and HLA in healthy donors (dated by TCRdb to about 2017). The library was obtained by the immunoSEQ multiplex PCR assay. A mixture of 60 forward primers for TCR Vbeta segments and 13 reverse primers for TCR Jbeta segments was used in the multiplex PCR. Imported from immuneACCESS, the table was reduced by TCRdb to in-frame sequences with V and J called. These copies leave out some clones; in studies compared against another copy, an unresolved V gene accounts for under half, and the cause of the remainder is not known. The sample data list around 120,000 clones, and around 84% of these were observed just once. Approximately 2.6% of the sample goes to the ten largest clones. The material sequenced was PBMCs. These TCRs come from a man between 50 and 59 years old in good health and CMV-seronegative.

The chain carries TRBV7-8 and TRBJ1-2; D unresolved. This CDR3 region has 14 residues. The V end lost 1 base, the J end lost 4 bases, and 10 bases lay between the germline ends. CDR1 and CDR2 (germline): SGHVS, FQNEAQ. DNA of the CDR3: TGTGCCAGCAGCTTAGAAGGGAGTTTCTATGGCTACACCTTC. Its protein is CASSLEGSFYGYTF.

The V and J genes are TRBV30 and TRBJ1-5; no clear D gene. This CDR3 is 15 amino acids long. The V end lost 2 bases, the J end lost 4 bases, and 15 bases lay between the germline ends. Looked up from germline, CDR1 is GTSNPN and CDR2 is SVGIG (reference sequence). The CDR3: CAWSSNRALNQPQHF. CDR3 sequence (DNA): TGTGCCTGGAGTTCTAACAGAGCCCTAAATCAGCCCCAGCATTTT.

The chain recombines TRBV5-1 with TRBJ2-7; D might be TRBD1 (6 bases). V lost 1 base and J 3 bases, leaving 14 bases between the germline ends. The CDR3 totals 15 residues. CDR1 and CDR2 from the germline V gene are SGHRS and YFSETQ. CDR3 bases: TGCGCCAGCAGCTTGAACACAGGGCCATACTACGAGCAGTACTTC. Protein product: CASSLNTGPYYEQYF. Together with reference TRBV5-1 and TRBJ2-7, the CDR3 gives the full variable domain: KAGVTQTPRYLIKTRGQQVTLSCSPISGHRSVSWYQQTPGQGLQFLFEYFSETQRNKGNFPGRFSGRQFSNSRSEMNVSTLELGDSALYLCASSLNTGPYYEQYFGPGTRLTVT.

The chain is built from TRBV2 and TRBJ2-3; no reliable D call. Germline V gene sequence: CDR1 SNHLY, CDR2 FYNNEI. The CDR3 covers 12 residues. The V end was cut by 5 bases, the J end by 4 bases, with 7 bases between. The CDR3: CASSLGADTQYF. The CDR3 DNA follows: TGTGCCAGCAGTCTCGGTGCAGATACGCAGTATTTT.

This chain links TRBV6-6 with TRBJ1-2, with a possible D match to TRBD1 (5 bases). CDR3 length: 15 residues. Trimming stripped 4 bases from V and 2 bases from J, with 14 bases between. Germline CDR1 is MNHNY and CDR2 is SVGAGI (reference sequence). For the CDR3, the DNA is TGTGCCAGCAGTTCCCTTCCTGACAGAAACTATGGCTACACCTTC. Translated, it gives CASSSLPDRNYGYTF.

This clone was counted between two and nine times. V gene TRBV7-9 combines with J gene TRBJ1-4; D perhaps matches TRBD1 (5 bases). This CDR3 is built from 16 residues. Germline assignment: CDR1 SEHNR and CDR2 FQNEAQ (reference sequence). V lost 4 bases and J 5 bases, leaving 17 bases between the germline ends. The CDR3 nucleotides read TGTGCCAGCAGCTATCCTCGGGGGACGGAGAATGAAAAACTGTTTTTT. Translated: CASSYPRGTENEKLFF.

The chain recombines TRBV2 with TRBJ2-7; weak D call: TRBD2 (6 bases). V was clipped by 4 bases and J by 5 bases, with 15 bases between them. CDR3 length: 14 residues. CDR1 and CDR2 from the germline V gene are SNHLY and FYNNEI. CDR3: CASSGDGGVNEQYF. Written as DNA, the CDR3 is TGTGCCAGCAGTGGGGACGGAGGGGTGAACGAGCAGTACTTC. The whole variable domain, filled in from reference TRBV2 and TRBJ2-7, reads EPEVTQTPSHQVTQMGQEVILRCVPISNHLYFYWYRQILGQKVEFLVSFYNNEISEKSEIFDDQFSVERPDGSNFTLKIRSTKLEDSAMYFCASSGDGGVNEQYFGPGTRLTVT.

The chain links TRBV5-4 to TRBJ1-2; 12 nucleotides agree with TRBD1. The V and J ends lost 4 bases and 6 bases, in that order; junction bases with no gene match: 10. Germline V gene data show CDR1 as SGHNT and CDR2 as YYREEE (reference sequence). This CDR3 contains 16 residues. The CDR3 region is CASSPGTGGLGHGYTF. Written as DNA, the CDR3 is TGTGCCAGCAGCCCCGGGACAGGGGGCTTGGGTCATGGCTACACCTTC.